The 14 T cell receptor beta chains below were found in one sample sequenced in a study of blood T cells in healthy people across ages. The authors ran a second PCR of roughly 6 to 12 cycles using a sample-barcoded 5' primer and a J-beta primer mix. TCRdb reprocessed the 5' RACE reads via MiXCR and lists one record per CDR3 protein. This sample has about 800,000 distinct CDR3 sequences, with 20% to 30% found just once. These data also formed part of another study, on T cells of mothers and their children.

Sequencing was done on a sample of blood. All receptors come from a boy between 10 and 17 years old in good health.

This chain uses TRBV29-1 with TRBJ2-1; the D gene could be TRBD1 or TRBD2 (6 bases each). Germline loops: CDR1 SQVTM, CDR2 ANQGSEA. The CDR3 spans 13 residues. The ends were cut back, 6 bases at V and 2 bases at J, with 11 bases in the middle. The CDR3 sequence: CSVGGRAYNEQFF. The CDR3, as DNA: TGCAGCGTGGGGGGCCGCGCCTACAATGAGCAGTTCTTC.

This clonotype has just a few counts. One junction end disagrees with the germline gene, perhaps due to a read error. This rearrangement joins TRBV3-1 to TRBJ2-7, with TRBD1 identical over 8 bases. The CDR3 is made up of 15 amino acids. CDR1 and CDR2 from the germline V gene are LGHDT and YNNKEL (reference sequence). The CDR3 loop reads CASSQSDRGSYEQYF. Here the CDR3 DNA reads TGTGCCAGTAGCCAATCTGACAGGGGCTCCTACGAGCAGTACTTC.

This clonotype is a singleton in its sample. This chain joins TRBV4-3 and TRBJ1-6; D is undetermined. The CDR3 loop spans 13 amino acids. V gave up 2 bases and J gave up 8 bases, with 7 bases separating them. Per germline, CDR1 LGHNA and CDR2 YSLEER. The CDR3 nucleotides read TGCGCCAGCAGCCAAAAACTTGATTCACCCCTCCACTTT. Its translation: CASSQKLDSPLHF.

The V call is TRBV12-3 or TRBV12-4, the J call TRBJ2-2; 10 nucleotides match TRBD1. V trimming: 3 bases; J trimming: 6 bases; junction bases outside the gene matches: 4. There are 15 residues in the CDR3. CDR3 amino acids: CASSFPTGGPGELFF. The CDR3 DNA is TGTGCCAGCAGTTTCCCGACAGGGGGCCCCGGGGAGCTGTTTTTT.

Concerning this clonotype itself: A read error may account for a junction end that differs from germline. The chain carries TRBV20-1 and TRBJ2-1, with D unclear. The V gene's germline CDR1 is DFQATT and CDR2 SNEGSKA (reference sequence). This CDR3 is built from 14 residues. As DNA, the CDR3 is TGCAGTGCTGGAATCCCGGGCTCCTACAATGAACAGTTCTTC. This codes for CSAGIPGSYNEQFF.

This clonotype was seen more than once but under ten times. The chain combines TRBV28 with TRBJ1-5, with 8 bases aligning to TRBD1. Germline lookup yields CDR1 MDHEN and CDR2 SYDVKM. Losses at the gene ends were 3 bases for V and 6 bases for J; bases not matched to a gene: 7. The CDR3 has 15 residues. The CDR3 loop is CASSLRTGLGQPQHF. The CDR3 nucleotides read TGTGCCAGCAGTTTGAGGACAGGGTTGGGTCAGCCCCAGCATTTT.

Ten or more counts support this clonotype. The V gene is TRBV6-5, the J gene TRBJ2-4, with 8 nucleotides matching TRBD1. The J segment lost 6 bases and the V segment lost 6 bases, leaving 10 bases of the junction unmatched. The CDR3 is 15 amino acids. CDR1 is MNHEY, CDR2 SVGAGI, per germline. CDR3 coding DNA: TGTGCCAGCAGGCTGACAGGGGAGGAGAGAAACATTCAGTACTTC. It yields the protein CASRLTGEERNIQYF.

The chain carries TRBV7-9 and TRBJ2-7; tentatively, D is TRBD1 (6 bases). Germline CDR1 is SEHNR and CDR2 is FQNEAQ (reference sequence). The CDR3 is 16 amino acids. The germline V and J ends were trimmed by 7 bases and 5 bases, with 24 bases remaining between them. The CDR3 sequence: CASTRGQPFSPNEQYF. Written as DNA, the CDR3 is TGTGCCAGCACCCGCGGACAGCCCTTTAGTCCCAACGAGCAGTACTTC.

The chain combines TRBV6-5 with TRBJ1-1; no definite D call. CDR1 and CDR2 (germline): MNHEY, SVGAGI. Trimming took 0 bases from V and 0 from J, leaving 17 bases between them. The CDR3 is made up of 18 amino acids. CDR3 protein: CASSYSDYIPALNTEAFF. DNA for the CDR3: TGTGCCAGCAGTTACTCGGATTACATTCCCGCACTGAACACTGAAGCTTTCTTT.

The sample holds a few counts of this clonotype. A much larger clone sits a single nucleotide away, making a read error possible. The V call is TRBV7-2, the J call TRBJ2-6; D uncertain. Germline V CDR1 and CDR2: SGHTA, FQGNSA. The CDR3 consists of 14 residues. The DNA of the CDR3 is TGTGCCAGCAGCTTAGGGCCCAGTGCCAACGTCCCGACTTTC. Translated: CASSLGPSANVPTF.

In its sample, this clonotype was seen a few times. The chain employs TRBV6-6 and TRBJ2-5, with TRBD2 identical over 7 bases. The DNA end favors TRBJ2-7, so the J call may be wrong. CDR1 and CDR2 from the germline V gene are MNHNY and SVGAGI (reference sequence). This CDR3 contains 13 residues. CDR3 DNA: TGTGCCAGCAAGTTTCTAGCGGACTACGAGCAGTACTTC. Translating it yields CASKFLADYEQYF.

The V gene is TRBV6-6, the J gene TRBJ2-5, with TRBD1 identical over 7 bases. With V trimmed by 2 bases and J by 4 bases, 7 bases remained unmatched. CDR1 and CDR2 from the germline V gene are MNHNY and SVGAGI (reference sequence). The CDR3 loop spans 15 amino acids. CDR3: CASSYTGTDRETQYF. The CDR3 coding sequence is TGTGCCAGCAGTTACACCGGGACAGATCGAGAGACCCAGTACTTC.

Only a few counts were recorded for this clonotype. The gene calls are TRBV6-2 or TRBV6-3 and TRBJ2-7; 8 nucleotides match TRBD1. The CDR3 has 15 amino acids. CDR1 and CDR2 from the germline V gene are MNHEY and SVGEGT. Trimming at V came to 5 bases and at J to 5 bases, leaving 11 bases not matched to a gene. This chain's CDR3 is CASSPRDRITHEQYF. CDR3 coding DNA: TGTGCCAGCAGTCCCCGGGACAGGATCACCCACGAGCAGTACTTC.

The V and J genes are TRBV7-2 and TRBJ1-4; 7 nucleotides line up with TRBD1. The CDR3 spans 17 residues. Trimming took 4 bases from V and 3 from J; bases not matched to a gene: 11. The germline V gene has CDR1 SGHTA and CDR2 FQGNSA. The CDR3 nucleotides read TGTGCCAGCAGCTCGGAAAACAGGGGCGCCCCTAATGAAAAACTGTTTTTT. It is translated as CASSSENRGAPNEKLFF.